These 15 T cell receptor beta chains originate from one sample sequenced in a study of breast tumors, draining lymph nodes, adjacent tissues. Breast cancer patients provided tissue from their axillary draining lymph nodes. TCRdb itself ran the multiplex PCR reads through MiXCR, one entry per CDR3 protein. The sample has some 120,000 distinct CDR3 sequences; approximately 21% are singletons. The sample comprised axillary lymph node tissue. The receptors here all came from a female donor with breast cancer. Some clones in this sample may be carry-over from other donors' samples.

The table lists this clonotype with many counts. The CDR3 coding sequence is TGTGCCAGCAGCGTAGATGGGGGGCCTTCTAACTATGGCTACACCTTC. Its protein product is CASSVDGGPSNYGYTF. The chain combines TRBV9 with TRBJ1-2; tentatively, D is TRBD1 (6 bases). In germline, CDR1 is SGDLS, CDR2 YYNGEE. This CDR3 spans 16 amino acids. Trimming removed 0 bases at V and 0 bases at J, with 12 bases between.

This clonotype was counted ten times or more. The genes are TRBV9 and TRBJ2-7, with D perhaps TRBD2 (6 bases). Between the trimmed V and J ends, which lost 4 bases and 1 base, there was a span of 15 bases. CDR3 length: 15 amino acids. Germline V CDR1 and CDR2: SGDLS, YYNGEE. CDR3 protein: CASSQSGSGSYEQYF. As DNA, the CDR3 is TGTGCCAGCAGCCAATCCGGGAGCGGGTCCTACGAGCAGTACTTC.

At least ten counts were recorded for this clonotype. V usage is TRBV7-6 and J usage is TRBJ1-5, with D unclear. With 5 bases removed from V and 7 bases from J, the gap between germline ends came to 12 bases. Germline V gives CDR1 SGHVS, CDR2 FNYEAQ. CDR3 length equals 13 residues. The CDR3 DNA is TGTGCCAGCAGCCCAGGTGGAAACCAGCCCCAGCATTTT. Translated: CASSPGGNQPQHF.

This clonotype showed up many times. The CDR3 nucleotides read TGCAGTGCTGAACAGGGGGGCAATCAGCCCCAGCATTTT. The encoded protein is CSAEQGGNQPQHF. The V call is TRBV20-1, the J call TRBJ1-5; 8 bases are shared with TRBD1. V was clipped by 5 bases and J by 2 bases; unmatched bases: 2. The CDR3 is 13 amino acids. Germline CDR1 is DFQATT and CDR2 is SNEGSKA (reference sequence).

This clonotype was seen repeatedly, ten times or more. V is TRBV19 and J is TRBJ1-5; possibly TRBD1 for D (5 bases). This CDR3 spans 14 amino acids. V lost 2 bases to trimming and J lost 4 bases, with 9 bases between them. Germline assignment: CDR1 LNHDA and CDR2 SQIVND (reference sequence). CDR3 DNA: TGTGCCAGTAGTATACTGGCAGGGAATCAGCCCCAGCATTTT. This encodes CASSILAGNQPQHF.

A note on this clonotype: A much larger clone differs from this one at a single base, so this may be a read error. The V and J genes are TRBV6-4 and TRBJ2-1; D possibly corresponds to TRBD2 (6 bases). The CDR3 contains 13 residues. Germline V gene sequence: CDR1 MRHNA, CDR2 SNTAGT. This CDR3 is CASSDSIWTKELF. The CDR3 DNA reads as TGTGCCAGCAGTGACTCGATCTGGACTAAGGAGCTCTTC.

This clonotype was found many times. The rearrangement uses TRBV12-3 or TRBV12-4 and TRBJ2-1; unclear D gene. V was clipped by 2 bases and J by 6 bases, with 11 bases between them. There are 14 residues in the CDR3. CDR3 loop: CASSLFVGVNEQFF. The CDR3 DNA reads as TGTGCCAGCAGTTTATTCGTTGGAGTCAATGAGCAGTTCTTC.

This clonotype was counted ten times or more. The chain joins TRBV15 to TRBJ1-5, with unresolved D. V was pared by 1 base and J by 3 bases, with 16 bases between. Germline loops: CDR1 LNHNV, CDR2 YYDKDF (reference sequence). CDR3 length: 17 residues. The CDR3 DNA sequence: TGTGCCACCAGCAGAGGGGGTTGGCAGGATAACAATCAGCCCCAGCATTTT. This sequence encodes CATSRGGWQDNNQPQHF.

This clonotype showed up many times. The chain links TRBV20-1 to TRBJ1-2; no firm D call. Trimming took 7 bases from V and 5 from J, leaving 11 bases between them. Per the germline V gene, CDR1 is DFQATT and CDR2 is SNEGSKA (reference sequence). This CDR3 has 11 residues. CDR3 amino acids: CSVWGLYGYTF. CDR3 DNA: TGCAGTGTATGGGGTTTATATGGCTACACCTTC.

This clonotype was found a few times. A much more abundant neighbour one base away suggests this may be a read error. The rearrangement links TRBV20-1 to TRBJ2-7, with D uncertain. The germline V gene has CDR1 DFQATT and CDR2 SNEGSKA (reference sequence). The CDR3 contains 14 residues. The CDR3 DNA is TGCAGTGCTAGAGATCCCAGGAAATTCTACGCGCAGTACTTC. This encodes CSARDPRKFYAQYF.

To note about this clonotype: A clone one base away is much larger, so this may be a read error. The chain combines TRBV6-1 with TRBJ2-7, with TRBD2 matching 10 bases. V was pared by 6 bases and J by 3 bases, with 8 bases of the junction left unmatched. Germline CDR1 MNHNS, CDR2 SASEGT. The CDR3 loop spans 15 amino acids. The CDR3, as DNA: TGTGCCAGCAGCACGACTAGCGGGCAAGGCTACGAGCAGTACTTC. Its translation: CASSTTSGQGYEQYF.

This clonotype was counted at least ten times. The junction differs from germline at one of its ends, possibly a read error. The chain uses TRBV11-2 and TRBJ2-1, with D possibly being TRBD1 (5 bases). The CDR3 runs 15 residues. Germline CDR1 SGHAT, CDR2 FQNNGV. In DNA form, the CDR3 reads TGTGCCAGCAGCCTAGACAAGGGGCCCTACAATGAGCAGTTCTTC. It yields the protein CASSLDKGPYNEQFF.

Turning to this clonotype: With a much larger clone just one base away, this may be a read error. The genes are TRBV3-1 and TRBJ2-1; D unclear. CDR1 and CDR2 from the germline V gene are LGHDT and YNNKEL (reference sequence). The CDR3 covers 12 residues. Trimming shortened V by 4 bases and J by 12 bases, and 13 bases separated the two germline ends. The CDR3 nucleotides are TGTGCCAGCAGCCCAGCGTGGGATGGGCAGTTCTTC. Its protein is CASSPAWDGQFF.

Concerning this clonotype: This may be a read error: a much more frequent sequence differs by one nucleotide. This CDR3 is missing its conserved last phenylalanine or tryptophan, likely due to a read error. V and J are TRBV3-1 and TRBJ2-3; 7 bases are shared with TRBD2. In germline, CDR1 is LGHDT, CDR2 YNNKEL (reference sequence). The CDR3 consists of 16 residues. With 4 bases clipped from V and 2 bases from J, the junction kept 9 bases outside the gene matches. The CDR3, as DNA: TGTGCCAGCAGCCGCCGGCTAGCGGATTACACAGATACGCAGTATTCT. It yields the protein CASSRRLADYTDTQYS.

The chain recombines TRBV27 with TRBJ2-2, with 10 bases lining up with TRBD1. Germline loops: CDR1 MNHEY, CDR2 SMNVEV (reference sequence). The CDR3 extends over 16 amino acids. The V gene end was trimmed by 7 bases and the J gene end by 5 bases; junction bases not matched to a gene: 10. DNA of the CDR3: TGTGCCAGCACAACGCGACAGGGGGCGCATACCGGGGAGCTGTTTTTT. It translates to CASTTRQGAHTGELFF.